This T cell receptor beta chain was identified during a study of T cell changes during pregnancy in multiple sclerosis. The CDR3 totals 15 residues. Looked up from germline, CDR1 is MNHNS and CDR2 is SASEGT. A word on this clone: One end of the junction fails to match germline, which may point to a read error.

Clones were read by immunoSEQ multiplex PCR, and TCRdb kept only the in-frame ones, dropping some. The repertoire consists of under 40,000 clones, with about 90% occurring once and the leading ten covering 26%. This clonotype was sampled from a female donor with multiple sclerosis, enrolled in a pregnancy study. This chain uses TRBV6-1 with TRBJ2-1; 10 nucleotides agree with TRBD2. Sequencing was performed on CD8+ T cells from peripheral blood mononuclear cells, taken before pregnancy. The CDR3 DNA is TGTGCCAGCAGTGGTAAGGCTAGCGGGGGCAATAAGCAGTTCTTC. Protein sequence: CASSGKASGGNKQFF.